This T cell receptor (beta chain) derives from a study of cytomegalovirus exposure and HLA in healthy donors. Study-wide context: Among the approximately 400 donors who were genotyped, about 79% fell in the genetic ancestry cluster that is associated with self-reported Caucasian donors.

Trimming cost V 3 bases and J 9 bases, with 9 bases left between them. Germline V gene data show CDR1 as MGHRA and CDR2 as YSYEKL. The CDR3 sequence is 12 residues long. The study's findings and limits: Most TCR beta V segments were productive about 87% or about 30% of the time in an earlier analysis. CMV serostatus stood as the only immune exposure information on hand.

Both 60 Vbeta primers and 13 Jbeta primers went into the PCR. Some clones are missing from TCRdb's copy, which holds only in-frame ones; the method was immunoSEQ multiplex PCR. The repertoire holds 140,000 or so clones, with around four fifths as singletons. Points on this clone: As yet, its antigen is unknown.

This clonotype originated in a male donor in good health and CMV-seronegative. The specimen sequenced was PBMCs. The V gene is TRBV4-1, the J gene TRBJ2-1; D gene ambiguous. Written as DNA, the CDR3 is TGCGCCAGCAGCCATCTGACGGGTGAGCAGTTCTTC. This gives the protein CASSHLTGEQFF.